This entry is about one T cell receptor (beta chain). The table came from immunoSEQ multiplex PCR; TCRdb's copy has only in-frame clones and leaves some out. The sample holds fewer than 250,000 clones, about 88% seen once. The data belong to a study of blood T cell repertoires in COVID-19. Study-wide context: Samples taken during acute and convalescent COVID-19 were collected in the United States, Italy and Spain. Sources were T cells, B-cell-depleted T cells, or PBMCs; the material itself was cDNA or gDNA.

This CDR3 region has 14 residues. Germline V lookup: CDR1 MDHEN, CDR2 SYDVKM. V was clipped by 6 bases and J by 6 bases; unmatched bases: 7. V gene TRBV28 combines with J gene TRBJ1-4, with 7 bases aligning to TRBD1. The clonotype comes from a man aged 40-49 years with acute or convalescent COVID-19. Specimen: peripheral blood. This chain's CDR3 is CASRPDRADEKLFF. The CDR3 DNA reads TGTGCCAGCAGACCCGACAGGGCCGATGAAAAACTGTTTTTT.